The entry that follows covers one T cell receptor (beta chain) sequence. The data stem from a study of T cells after somatic rescue of genetic block. Method: immunoSEQ multiplex PCR; TCRdb's copy keeps in-frame clones and lacks some. The sample records over 95,000 clones, just over 90% being singletons. This TCR came from a woman in her late teens or twenties. Sequencing was done on a sample of peripheral blood mononuclear cells (PBMCs).

CDR3 bases: TGTGCCAGCAGCTACCGATCAAACACGGGGACCCAGTACTTC. Encoded protein: CASSYRSNTGTQYF. J is TRBJ2-5 and V is TRBV7-9; D is ambiguous. The V end lost 4 bases, the J end lost 7 bases, and 16 bases lay between the germline ends. Germline CDR1 SEHNR, CDR2 FQNEAQ (reference sequence). This CDR3 spans 14 amino acids.